This T cell receptor beta chain was profiled in a study of control samples from healthy donors and cancer patients. Here immunoSEQ multiplex PCR was the method, and the copy in TCRdb shows in-frame clones only, minus some. The repertoire holds 120,000 or so clones, roughly 87% seen once, with over 6.5% in the top ten. The CDR3 runs 15 residues. Germline-derived CDR1 and CDR2 are SGHRS and YFSETQ. V trimming: 2 bases; J trimming: 2 bases; junction bases outside the gene matches: 6. Sequencing was performed on blood. The TCR originated in a man aged 40-50 years in good health. The chain carries TRBV5-1 and TRBJ1-2, with 7 bases aligning to TRBD1. CDR3 residues: CASSLTGTANYGYTF. CDR3 bases: TGCGCCAGCAGCTTAACTGGGACAGCGAACTATGGCTACACCTTC. The whole variable domain, remainder taken from reference TRBV5-1 and TRBJ1-2, is KAGVTQTPRYLIKTRGQQVTLSCSPISGHRSVSWYQQTPGQGLQFLFEYFSETQRNKGNFPGRFSGRQFSNSRSEMNVSTLELGDSALYLCASSLTGTANYGYTFGSGTRLTVV.